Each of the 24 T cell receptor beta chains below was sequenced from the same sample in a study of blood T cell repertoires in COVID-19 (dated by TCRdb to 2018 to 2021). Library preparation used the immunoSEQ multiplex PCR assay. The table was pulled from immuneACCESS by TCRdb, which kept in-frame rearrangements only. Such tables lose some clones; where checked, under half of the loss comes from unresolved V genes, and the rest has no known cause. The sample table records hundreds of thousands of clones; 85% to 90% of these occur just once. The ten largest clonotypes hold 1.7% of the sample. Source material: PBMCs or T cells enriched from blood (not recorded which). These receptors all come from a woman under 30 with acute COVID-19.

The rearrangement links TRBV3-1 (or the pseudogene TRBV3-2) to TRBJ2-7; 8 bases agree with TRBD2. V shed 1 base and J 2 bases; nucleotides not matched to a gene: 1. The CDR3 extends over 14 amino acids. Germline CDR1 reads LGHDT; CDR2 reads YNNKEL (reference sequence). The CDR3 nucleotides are TGTGCCAGCAGCCAAGGCGGGAGGACCTACGAGCAGTACTTC. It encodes CASSQGGRTYEQYF.

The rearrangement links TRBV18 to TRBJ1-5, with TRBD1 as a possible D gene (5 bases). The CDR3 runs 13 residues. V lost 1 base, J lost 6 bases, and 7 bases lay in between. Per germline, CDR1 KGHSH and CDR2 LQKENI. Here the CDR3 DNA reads TGTGCCAGCTCACCACAGGGGTCTCAGCCCCAGCATTTT. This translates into CASSPQGSQPQHF.

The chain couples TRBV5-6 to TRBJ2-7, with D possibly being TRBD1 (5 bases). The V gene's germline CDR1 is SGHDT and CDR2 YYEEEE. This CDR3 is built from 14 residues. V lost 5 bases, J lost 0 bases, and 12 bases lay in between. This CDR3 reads CASRYTGSSYEQYF. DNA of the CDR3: TGTGCCAGCAGATATACAGGTAGCTCCTACGAGCAGTACTTC.

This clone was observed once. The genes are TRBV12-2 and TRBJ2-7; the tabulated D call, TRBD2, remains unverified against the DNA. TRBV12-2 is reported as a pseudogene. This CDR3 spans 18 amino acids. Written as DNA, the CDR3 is TGTGCAAGTCGCTTAATGCTTCGCCCTAATTATGTTCGGTGCGAGCAGTACTTC. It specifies CASRLMLRPNYVRCEQYF.

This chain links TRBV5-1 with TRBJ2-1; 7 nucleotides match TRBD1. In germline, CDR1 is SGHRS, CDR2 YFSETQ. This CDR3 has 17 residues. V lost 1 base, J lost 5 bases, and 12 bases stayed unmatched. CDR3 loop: CASSLFPTGTGDNEQFF. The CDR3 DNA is TGCGCCAGCAGCTTGTTTCCGACCGGTACAGGGGACAATGAGCAGTTCTTC.

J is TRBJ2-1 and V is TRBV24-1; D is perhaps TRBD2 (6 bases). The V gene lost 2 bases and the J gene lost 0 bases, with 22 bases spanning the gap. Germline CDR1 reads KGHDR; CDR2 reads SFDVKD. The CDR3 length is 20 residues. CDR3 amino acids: CATSDSGGMGVASSYNEQFF. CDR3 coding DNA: TGTGCCACCAGTGATTCCGGCGGGATGGGAGTGGCTAGCTCCTACAATGAGCAGTTCTTC.

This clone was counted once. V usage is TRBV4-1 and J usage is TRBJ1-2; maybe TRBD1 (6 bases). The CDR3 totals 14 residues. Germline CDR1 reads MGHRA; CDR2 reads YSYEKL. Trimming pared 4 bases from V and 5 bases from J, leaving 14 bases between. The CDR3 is CASSPGGGTYGYTF. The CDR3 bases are TGCGCCAGCAGCCCCGGCGGGGGGACATATGGCTACACCTTC.

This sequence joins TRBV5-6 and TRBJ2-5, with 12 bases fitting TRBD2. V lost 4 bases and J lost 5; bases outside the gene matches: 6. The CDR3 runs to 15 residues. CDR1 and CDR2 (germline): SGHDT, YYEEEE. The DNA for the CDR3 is TGTGCCAGCAGCGGGGGGACTAGCGGGTCTGAGACCCAGTACTTC. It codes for CASSGGTSGSETQYF.

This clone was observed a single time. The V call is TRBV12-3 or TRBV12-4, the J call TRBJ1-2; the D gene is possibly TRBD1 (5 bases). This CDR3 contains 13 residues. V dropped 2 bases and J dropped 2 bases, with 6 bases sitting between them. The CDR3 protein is CASSLTGNYGYTF. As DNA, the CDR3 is TGTGCCAGCAGTTTAACAGGAAACTATGGCTACACCTTC.

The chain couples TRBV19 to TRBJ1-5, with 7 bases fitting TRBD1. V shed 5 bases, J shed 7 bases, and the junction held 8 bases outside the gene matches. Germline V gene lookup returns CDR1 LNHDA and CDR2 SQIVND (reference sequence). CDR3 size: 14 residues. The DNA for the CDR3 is TGTGCCAGTAGTCGGGACAGCCCCGGACAGCCCCAGCATTTT. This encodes CASSRDSPGQPQHF.

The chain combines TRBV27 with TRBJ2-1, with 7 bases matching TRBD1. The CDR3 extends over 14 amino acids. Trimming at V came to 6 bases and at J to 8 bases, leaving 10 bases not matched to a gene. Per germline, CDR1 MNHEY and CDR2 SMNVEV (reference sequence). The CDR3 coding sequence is TGTGCCAGCAGAAACAGGGGTTCGGTCCATGAGCAGTTCTTC. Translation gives CASRNRGSVHEQFF.

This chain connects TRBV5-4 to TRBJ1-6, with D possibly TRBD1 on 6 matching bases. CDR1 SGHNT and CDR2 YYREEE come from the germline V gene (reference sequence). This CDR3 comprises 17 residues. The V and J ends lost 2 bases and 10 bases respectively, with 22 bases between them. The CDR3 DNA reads TGTGCCAGCAGCTTTATCCCCCGACGAGCAGGGGACTCACCCCTCCACTTT. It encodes CASSFIPRRAGDSPLHF.

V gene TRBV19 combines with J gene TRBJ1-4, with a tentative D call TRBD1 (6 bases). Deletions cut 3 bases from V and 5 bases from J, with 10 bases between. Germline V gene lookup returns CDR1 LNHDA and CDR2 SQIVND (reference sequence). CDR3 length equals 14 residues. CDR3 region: CASSIDRKNEKLFF. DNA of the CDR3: TGTGCCAGTAGTATTGACAGGAAAAATGAAAAACTGTTTTTT.

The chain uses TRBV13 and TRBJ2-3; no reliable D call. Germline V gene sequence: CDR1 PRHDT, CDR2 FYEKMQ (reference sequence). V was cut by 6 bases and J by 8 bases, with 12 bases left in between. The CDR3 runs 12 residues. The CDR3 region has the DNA TGTGCCAGCAGTTTTCCCGCGGCTACGCAGTATTTT. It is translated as CASSFPAATQYF. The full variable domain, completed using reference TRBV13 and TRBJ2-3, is AAGVIQSPRHLIKEKRETATLKCYPIPRHDTVYWYQQGPGQDPQFLISFYEKMQSDKGSIPDRFSAQQFSDYHSELNMSSLELGDSALYFCASSFPAATQYFGPGTRLTVL.

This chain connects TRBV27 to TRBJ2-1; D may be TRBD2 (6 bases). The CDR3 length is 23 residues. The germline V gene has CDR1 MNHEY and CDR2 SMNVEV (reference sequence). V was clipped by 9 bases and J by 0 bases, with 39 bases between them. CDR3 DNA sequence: TGTGCCAGTATATCGACAGTTGACCCCCGGGACTTAGTGGGGCCTAGCTCCTACAATGAGCAGTTCTTC. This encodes CASISTVDPRDLVGPSSYNEQFF.

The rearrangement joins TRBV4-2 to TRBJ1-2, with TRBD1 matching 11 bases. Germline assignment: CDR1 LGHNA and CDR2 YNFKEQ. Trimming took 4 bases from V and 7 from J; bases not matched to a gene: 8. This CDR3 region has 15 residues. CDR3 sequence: CASSPYGQGASGYTF. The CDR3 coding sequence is TGTGCCAGCAGCCCCTATGGACAGGGGGCGTCTGGCTACACCTTC.

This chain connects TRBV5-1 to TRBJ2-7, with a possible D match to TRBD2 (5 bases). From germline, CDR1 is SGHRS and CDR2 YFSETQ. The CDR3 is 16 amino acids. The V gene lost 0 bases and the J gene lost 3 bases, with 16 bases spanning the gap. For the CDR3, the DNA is TGCGCCAGCAGCTTGGCTAGCACGAACTACTTCTACGAGCAGTACTTC. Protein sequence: CASSLASTNYFYEQYF.

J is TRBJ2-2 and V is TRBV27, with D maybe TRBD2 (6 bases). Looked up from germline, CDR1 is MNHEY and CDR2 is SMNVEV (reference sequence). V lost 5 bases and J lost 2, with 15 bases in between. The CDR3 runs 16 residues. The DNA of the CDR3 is TGTGCCAGCAGTAGCCCCCTAGCGCTAAACACCGGGGAGCTGTTTTTT. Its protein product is CASSSPLALNTGELFF.

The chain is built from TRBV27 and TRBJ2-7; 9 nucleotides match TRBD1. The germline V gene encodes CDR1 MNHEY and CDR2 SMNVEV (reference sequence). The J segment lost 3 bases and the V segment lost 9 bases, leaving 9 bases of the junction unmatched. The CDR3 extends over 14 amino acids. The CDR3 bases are TGTGCCAGTTCGACCGGGACAGGGCTCTACGAGCAGTACTTC. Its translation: CASSTGTGLYEQYF.

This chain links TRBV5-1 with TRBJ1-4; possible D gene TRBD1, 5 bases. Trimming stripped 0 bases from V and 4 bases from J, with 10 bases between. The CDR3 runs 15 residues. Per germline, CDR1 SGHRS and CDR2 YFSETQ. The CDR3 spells CASSLAGAINEKLFF. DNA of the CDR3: TGCGCCAGCAGCTTGGCTGGGGCAATTAATGAAAAACTGTTTTTT.

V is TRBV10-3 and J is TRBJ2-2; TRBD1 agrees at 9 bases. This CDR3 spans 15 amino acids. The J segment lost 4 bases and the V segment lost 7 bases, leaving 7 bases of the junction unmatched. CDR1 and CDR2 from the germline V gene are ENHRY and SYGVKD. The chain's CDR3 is CAITPQDRGTGELFF. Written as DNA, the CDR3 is TGTGCCATCACCCCCCAGGACAGGGGCACCGGGGAGCTGTTTTTT.

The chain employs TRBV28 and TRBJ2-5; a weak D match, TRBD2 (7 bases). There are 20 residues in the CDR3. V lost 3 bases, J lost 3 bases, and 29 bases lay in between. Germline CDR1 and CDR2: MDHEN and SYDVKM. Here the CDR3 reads CASSLASRRPEGGAKETQYF. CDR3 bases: TGTGCCAGCAGTTTGGCTTCCCGGAGACCGGAAGGGGGGGCGAAAGAGACCCAGTACTTC.

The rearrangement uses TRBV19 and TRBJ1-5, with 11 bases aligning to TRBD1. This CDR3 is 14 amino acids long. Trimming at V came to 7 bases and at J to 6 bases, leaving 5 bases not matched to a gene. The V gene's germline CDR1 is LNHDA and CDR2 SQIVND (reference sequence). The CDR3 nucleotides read TGTGCCAGTAATCCGGGACAGGGGGGTCAGCCCCAGCATTTT. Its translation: CASNPGQGGQPQHF.

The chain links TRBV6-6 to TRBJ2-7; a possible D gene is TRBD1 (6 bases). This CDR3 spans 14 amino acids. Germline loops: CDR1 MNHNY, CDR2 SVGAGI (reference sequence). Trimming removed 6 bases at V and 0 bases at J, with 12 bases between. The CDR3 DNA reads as TGTGCCAGCAGCCTCCGGGACACCTCCTACGAGCAGTACTTC. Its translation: CASSLRDTSYEQYF.